This T cell receptor beta chain was captured in a study of blood T cell repertoires in COVID-19. Across the whole study: Sources were T cells, B-cell-depleted T cells, or PBMCs; the material itself was cDNA or gDNA.

The ends lost 5 bases at V and 6 bases at J; junction bases unmatched: 10. There are 16 residues in the CDR3. Germline CDR1 reads SGHRS; CDR2 reads YFSETQ. Clones were read by immunoSEQ multiplex PCR, and TCRdb kept only the in-frame ones, dropping some. The data contain about 81,000 clones, roughly 89% of them singletons. V is TRBV5-1 and J is TRBJ2-1, with 11 bases fitting TRBD2. The sequenced sample was peripheral blood. The TCR comes from a woman in her forties or fifties in a cohort sampled during active COVID-19. As DNA, the CDR3 is TGCGCCAGCAGGGAGCTAGCGGGGGGCCCCCCCAATGAGCAGTTCTTC. This codes for CASRELAGGPPNEQFF.